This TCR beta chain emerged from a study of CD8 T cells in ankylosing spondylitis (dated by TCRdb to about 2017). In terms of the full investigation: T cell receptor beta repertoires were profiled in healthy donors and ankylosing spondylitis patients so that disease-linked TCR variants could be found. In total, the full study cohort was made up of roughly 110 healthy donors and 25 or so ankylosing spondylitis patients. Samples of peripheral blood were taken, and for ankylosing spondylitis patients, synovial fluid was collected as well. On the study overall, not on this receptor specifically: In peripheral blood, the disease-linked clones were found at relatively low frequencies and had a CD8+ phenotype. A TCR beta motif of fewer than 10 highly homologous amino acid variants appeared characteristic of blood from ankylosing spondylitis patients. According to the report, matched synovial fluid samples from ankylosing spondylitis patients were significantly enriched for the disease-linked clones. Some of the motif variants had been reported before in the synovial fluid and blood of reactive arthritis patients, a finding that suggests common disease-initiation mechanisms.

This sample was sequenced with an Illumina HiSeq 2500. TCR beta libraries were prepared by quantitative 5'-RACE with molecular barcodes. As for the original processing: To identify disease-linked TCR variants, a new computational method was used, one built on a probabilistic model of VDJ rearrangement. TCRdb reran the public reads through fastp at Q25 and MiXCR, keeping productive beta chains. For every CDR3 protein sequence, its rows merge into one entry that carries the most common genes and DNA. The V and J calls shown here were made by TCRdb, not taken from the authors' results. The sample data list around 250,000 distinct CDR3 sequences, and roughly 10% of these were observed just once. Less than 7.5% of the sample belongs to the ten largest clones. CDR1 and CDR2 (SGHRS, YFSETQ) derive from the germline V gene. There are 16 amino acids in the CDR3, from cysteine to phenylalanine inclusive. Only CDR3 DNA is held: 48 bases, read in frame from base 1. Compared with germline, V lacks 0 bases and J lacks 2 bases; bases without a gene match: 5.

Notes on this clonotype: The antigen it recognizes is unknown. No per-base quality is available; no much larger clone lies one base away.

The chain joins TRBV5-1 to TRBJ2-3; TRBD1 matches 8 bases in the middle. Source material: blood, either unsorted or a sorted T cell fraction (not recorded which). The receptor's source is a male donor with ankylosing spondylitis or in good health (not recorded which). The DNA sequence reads TGCGCCAGCAGCTTGGACGGGACAGGCAACACAGATACGCAGTATTTT. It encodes CASSLDGTGNTDTQYF.